This TCR beta chain was captured by sequencing in a study of blood T cell repertoires in COVID-19 (dated by TCRdb to 2020 to 2022). Background for the entire study: Samples from collaborators originated in the United States, Italy and Spain and spanned both the acute and convalescent phases of COVID-19. The prospective study material was composed of cDNA or gDNA derived from T cells, B-cell-depleted T cells, or PBMCs. Deeply sampled blood TCRbeta repertoires from subjects exposed to, actively infected with, or recovered from COVID-19 were included in the dataset. The repertoires were released in a freely available public database meant as a resource for research on the immune response to SARS-CoV-2. The samples were drawn from the first 160 participants of the ongoing ImmuneRACE study and from 950 to 1,500 subjects provided by 6 global collaborators. Nearly every sample came with metadata listing a de-identified subject ID, COVID-19 status, age in years and sex. HLA class I and class II types, where available, came from metadata supplied by the sample provider rather than from assay-based typing.

To note about this clone: No antigen is known for it. Base qualities are not recorded, but no much larger clone differs from it by a single base.

In Seattle, one collaborating source enrolled patients while the infection was active and tracked those patients longitudinally over the course of disease. Whole blood was collected in K2EDTA tubes by collaborating institutions according to the institutions' own protocols. For TCRbeta analysis, collaborator samples were shipped as frozen whole blood, as isolated PBMCs, or as DNA extracted from either sample type. TCRbeta CDR3 regions were amplified from genomic DNA using the immunoSEQ Assay, a bias-controlled multiplex PCR. In the paper's pipeline: Nucleated cell counts per sample were estimated from amplification of reference gene primers within the assay. To quantify the absolute abundance of each unique TCRbeta CDR3 rearrangement, sequence reads were collapsed and filtered. Productive Simpson clonality was computed per sample as the square root of Simpson's diversity index over productive rearrangements. In TCRdb, the immuneACCESS table is reduced to in-frame sequences with V and J assigned. These tables do not hold every clone; where another copy was compared, an unresolved V gene accounts for under half, and the others remain unexplained. V, J and clone size are taken as reported in that table, and D and trimming were inferred from the DNA itself. This sample lists 250,000 to 300,000 clones; almost 90% were detected once. The biggest ten clones account for 2% to 2.5% of the sample.

What the research found in general, with its limitations: The amount of clinical and demographic metadata varied by source and participant and was provided uncurated.

Sequencing was performed on peripheral blood. The receptor comes from a woman between 55 and 75 years old with COVID-19, enrolled during active disease.

The CDR3 corresponds to CASSQDRQGIKEKLFF. DNA sequence: TGTGCCAGCAGCCAAGATAGGCAGGGGATAAAAGAAAAACTGTTTTTT. The chain links TRBV4-2 with TRBJ1-4; a weak D assignment points to TRBD1 (6 bases agree). The CDR3, cysteine through phenylalanine, is 16 amino acids long. This entry keeps only the CDR3 DNA: 48 bases, framed from base 1. CDR1 is given as LGHNA and CDR2 as YNFKEQ, both from the germline V gene. Between the V and J ends, shortened by 0 bases and 8 bases respectively, the junction contains 16 bases.